Reported below is one T cell receptor beta chain. The antigen is unknown. This CDR3 comprises 14 residues. The germline V and J ends were trimmed by 5 bases and 5 bases, with 17 bases remaining between them. Germline lookup yields CDR1 SGHRS and CDR2 YFSETQ. The split of CD4+ cells yielded CD45RA+ naive and CD45RA-negative memory subsets. These data originate in a study of shared clonotypes between healthy human individuals. Study-level background: CD4 naive cells filled three plates per donor, CD4 memory three, CD8 naive two and CD8 memory one. General study points: A generally larger estimated richness was seen in naive subsets than in memory subsets. Several donors had around 5% of their naive CD4 clonotypes in common.

Clones were sequenced by immunoSEQ multiplex PCR, and TCRdb holds only the in-frame ones, with some missing. The profile shows under 2.5 million clones, around 93% of them singletons. This clonotype was obtained from a man younger than 30 in good health. Some clones in this sample may be carry-over from other donors' samples. Sequencing used naive CD4+ T cells from PBMCs. Subset here: CD45RA+ positively selected. The V call is TRBV5-1, the J call TRBJ2-7, with no clear D. In DNA, the CDR3 is TGCGCCAGCAGAGAGGACGCGGTTCGGGACGAGCAGTACTTC. Residues: CASREDAVRDEQYF.